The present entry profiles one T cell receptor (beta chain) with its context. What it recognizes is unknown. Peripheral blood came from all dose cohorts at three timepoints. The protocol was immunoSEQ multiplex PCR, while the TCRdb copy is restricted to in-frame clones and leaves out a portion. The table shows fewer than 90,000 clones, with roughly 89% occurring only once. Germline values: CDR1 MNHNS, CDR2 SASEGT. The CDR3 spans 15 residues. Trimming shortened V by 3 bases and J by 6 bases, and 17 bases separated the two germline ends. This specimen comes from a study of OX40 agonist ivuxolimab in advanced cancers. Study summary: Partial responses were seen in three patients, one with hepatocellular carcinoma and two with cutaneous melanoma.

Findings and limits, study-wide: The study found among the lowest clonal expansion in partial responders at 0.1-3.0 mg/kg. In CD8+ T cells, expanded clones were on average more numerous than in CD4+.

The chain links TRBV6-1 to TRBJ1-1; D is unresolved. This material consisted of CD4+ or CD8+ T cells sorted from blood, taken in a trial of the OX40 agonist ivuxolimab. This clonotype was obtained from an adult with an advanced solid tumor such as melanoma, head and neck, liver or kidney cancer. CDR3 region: CASSDQSAVIAEAFF. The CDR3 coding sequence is TGTGCCAGCAGTGATCAGTCGGCGGTCATCGCTGAAGCTTTCTTT.